These 27 T cell receptor beta chains share one sample of origin, sequenced in a study of blood T cell repertoires in COVID-19. Assay: immunoSEQ multiplex PCR; the TCRdb copy retains only in-frame clones and omits some. The profile shows about 140,000 clones, 84% of them singletons. The sequenced material came from peripheral blood. The receptor set was obtained from a man aged 30 to 45 with COVID-19, enrolled during active disease.

The chain joins TRBV5-1 to TRBJ2-1, with TRBD2 identical over 9 bases. After removal of 3 bases from V and 8 bases from J, the junction contained 21 bases not matched to a gene. Germline lookup yields CDR1 SGHRS and CDR2 YFSETQ. The CDR3 is 19 amino acids. This CDR3 reads CASSWPSGVSGRVPDEQFF. The CDR3 region has the DNA TGCGCCAGCAGCTGGCCCTCGGGGGTTAGCGGGAGAGTCCCGGATGAGCAGTTCTTC.

The V gene is TRBV27, the J gene TRBJ2-3; perhaps TRBD2 as D (5 bases). Germline-derived CDR1 and CDR2 are MNHEY and SMNVEV (reference sequence). The CDR3 totals 16 residues. Trimming cost V 4 bases and J 2 bases, with 16 bases left between them. For the CDR3, the DNA is TGTGCCAGCAGTTCCACCCGGGGAGCCTTCACAGATACGCAGTATTTT. It is translated as CASSSTRGAFTDTQYF.

The chain links TRBV6-1 to TRBJ1-4, with 9 bases matching TRBD1. CDR1 MNHNS and CDR2 SASEGT come from the germline V gene. The CDR3 length is 19 residues. The J segment lost 0 bases and the V segment lost 0 bases, leaving 8 bases of the junction unmatched. CDR3 residues: CASSEARTGAYATNEKLFF. CDR3 bases: TGTGCCAGCAGTGAAGCCCGGACAGGGGCCTATGCAACTAATGAAAAACTGTTTTTT.

The chain joins TRBV11-2 to TRBJ2-7; D may be TRBD2 (6 bases). Trimming shortened V by 3 bases and J by 3 bases, and 12 bases separated the two germline ends. Germline V gene data show CDR1 as SGHAT and CDR2 as FQNNGV. The CDR3 is made up of 14 amino acids. In DNA, the CDR3 is TGTGCCAGCAGCTTTGGAGGGAACCTCTACGAGCAGTACTTC. Its protein product is CASSFGGNLYEQYF.

The sample holds one count of this clone. This rearrangement joins TRBV7-2 to TRBJ2-1; TRBD2 aligns across 7 bases. This CDR3 is 15 amino acids long. In germline, CDR1 is SGHTA, CDR2 FQGNSA. Trimming removed 5 bases from V and 9 bases from J; junction bases left unmatched: 13. CDR3 in amino acids: CASSQAGTTSFEQFF. The DNA for the CDR3 is TGTGCCAGCAGCCAGGCCGGGACTACCAGCTTTGAGCAGTTCTTC. Full variable domain (rest looked up from reference TRBV7-2 and TRBJ2-1): GAGVSQSPSNKVTEKGKDVELRCDPISGHTALYWYRQSLGQGLEFLIYFQGNSAPDKSGLPSDRFSAERTGGSVSTLTIQRTQQEDSAVYLCASSQAGTTSFEQFFGPGTRLTVL.

This rearrangement joins TRBV11-2 to TRBJ2-5; TRBD2 might be the D (5 bases). CDR1 and CDR2 from the germline V gene are SGHAT and FQNNGV. The CDR3 totals 15 residues. Trimming removed 4 bases from V and 5 bases from J, with 17 bases in between. The CDR3 sequence is CASSSILRAGETQYF. Written as DNA, the CDR3 is TGTGCCAGCAGCTCCATTCTGAGGGCCGGTGAGACCCAGTACTTC.

The rearrangement links TRBV14 to TRBJ1-5; 9 bases map to TRBD1. Losses at the gene ends were 2 bases for V and 0 bases for J; bases not matched to a gene: 14. Per germline, CDR1 SGHDN and CDR2 FVKESK. The CDR3 has 20 residues. CDR3 region: CASSQRQGDQNFHSNQPQHF. In nucleotides, the CDR3 is TGTGCCAGCAGCCAACGACAGGGGGATCAGAATTTTCATAGCAATCAGCCCCAGCATTTT.

The chain uses TRBV28 and TRBJ1-2, with D uncertain. This CDR3 is built from 11 residues. V was cut by 7 bases and J by 0 bases, with 3 bases left in between. Germline CDR1 reads MDHEN; CDR2 reads SYDVKM. This CDR3 reads CASTSNYGYTF. DNA for the CDR3: TGTGCCAGCACCTCTAACTATGGCTACACCTTC.

The J gene is TRBJ2-7, the V gene TRBV7-8, with D perhaps TRBD2 (5 bases). The V end was cut by 7 bases, the J end by 3 bases, with 13 bases between. The CDR3 is 13 amino acids. Per germline, CDR1 SGHVS and CDR2 FQNEAQ. CDR3 nucleotide sequence: TGTGCCAGCACCGTAAGTCGGGACTACGAGCAGTACTTC. Translating gives CASTVSRDYEQYF. The full variable domain, completed using reference TRBV7-8 and TRBJ2-7, is GAGVSQSPRYKVAKRGQDVALRCDPISGHVSLFWYQQALGQGPEFLTYFQNEAQLDKSGLPSDRFFAERPEGSVSTLKIQRTQQEDSAVYLCASTVSRDYEQYFGPGTRLTVT.

The rearrangement links TRBV5-6 to TRBJ1-2, with D maybe TRBD1 (5 bases). V lost 4 bases, J lost 10 bases, and 17 bases lay in between. CDR3 length: 13 residues. Germline CDR1 and CDR2: SGHDT and YYEEEE. The CDR3 DNA reads TGTGCCAGCAGCCCGGGCCCAGGGTGGGACTACACCTTC. This encodes CASSPGPGWDYTF.

Concerning this clone: Since a much larger clone is just one base distant, this may be a read error. J is TRBJ2-3 and V is TRBV27, with TRBD2 matching 7 bases. Germline V gives CDR1 MNHEY, CDR2 SMNVEV (reference sequence). J was trimmed by 0 bases and V by 5 bases; bases with no gene match: 2. The CDR3 contains 14 residues. CDR3 residues: CASSRAGSTDTQYF. In DNA, the CDR3 is TGTGCCAGCAGTCGAGCGGGAAGCACAGATACGCAGTATTTT.

The chain uses TRBV2 and TRBJ2-1; no clear D gene. Germline V gene data show CDR1 as SNHLY and CDR2 as FYNNEI. The CDR3 totals 15 residues. V was clipped by 1 base and J by 6 bases, with 13 bases between them. As DNA, the CDR3 is TGTGCCAGCAGTGAAGGGCTAGTAAGGAGCAATGAGCAGTTCTTC. The encoded protein is CASSEGLVRSNEQFF. The full variable domain, its missing parts supplied by reference TRBV2 and TRBJ2-1, is EPEVTQTPSHQVTQMGQEVILRCVPISNHLYFYWYRQILGQKVEFLVSFYNNEISEKSEIFDDQFSVERPDGSNFTLKIRSTKLEDSAMYFCASSEGLVRSNEQFFGPGTRLTVL.

The chain joins TRBV6-2 or TRBV6-3 to TRBJ2-1; TRBD2 agrees at 9 bases. Trimming removed 5 bases from V and 7 bases from J; junction bases left unmatched: 15. Germline CDR1 is MNHEY and CDR2 is SVGEGT. This CDR3 spans 17 amino acids. DNA of the CDR3: TGTGCCAGCAGTAGCCAATGGGGTAGCGGGAGTGGGAATGAGCAGTTCTTC. This codes for CASSSQWGSGSGNEQFF.

The chain carries TRBV15 and TRBJ1-5; 9 positions agree with TRBD1. V trimming: 3 bases; J trimming: 7 bases; junction bases outside the gene matches: 13. In germline, CDR1 is LNHNV, CDR2 YYDKDF (reference sequence). The CDR3 covers 17 residues. In DNA, the CDR3 is TGTGCCACCAGCAGCGGATCGGGACAGGGTTTTGGGCAGCCCCAGCATTTT. As protein: CATSSGSGQGFGQPQHF. Full variable domain (remainder filled in from reference TRBV15 and TRBJ1-5): DAMVIQNPRYQVTQFGKPVTLSCSQTLNHNVMYWYQQKSSQAPKLLFHYYDKDFNNEADTPDNFQSRRPNTSFCFLDIRSPGLGDTAMYLCATSSGSGQGFGQPQHFGDGTRLSIL.

The chain is built from TRBV6-1 and TRBJ2-7; possibly TRBD2 for D (6 bases). CDR3 size: 15 residues. V dropped 1 base and J dropped 4 bases, with 14 bases sitting between them. Germline lookup yields CDR1 MNHNS and CDR2 SASEGT. The CDR3 nucleotides are TGTGCCAGCAGTGAAGTGTCGGCAGGGACTTACGAGCAGTACTTC. Translated: CASSEVSAGTYEQYF.

The rearrangement links TRBV6-1 to TRBJ2-1; maybe TRBD1 (6 bases). V shed 4 bases and J shed 0 bases, with 13 bases lying between them. CDR3 length equals 16 residues. The germline CDR1 and CDR2 sequences are MNHNS and SASEGT. The CDR3 DNA reads TGTGCCAGCAGTGTGTTCAGGGGAAACTCCTACAATGAGCAGTTCTTC. Translating gives CASSVFRGNSYNEQFF.

The chain combines TRBV11-3 with TRBJ1-6; D gene uncertain. V was pared by 0 bases and J by 7 bases, with 4 bases between. Germline CDR1 is SGHNT and CDR2 is YENEEA. This CDR3 has 13 residues. The CDR3 spells CASSLEENSPLHF. The CDR3 DNA reads TGTGCCAGCAGCTTAGAAGAGAATTCACCCCTCCACTTT.

The chain couples TRBV28 to TRBJ1-6; TRBD1 is a possible D gene (6 bases). With 7 bases removed from V and 4 bases from J, the gap between germline ends came to 11 bases. This CDR3 contains 14 residues. Germline V gene lookup returns CDR1 MDHEN and CDR2 SYDVKM. The CDR3 region is CASTTGSYNSPLHF. CDR3 bases: TGTGCCAGCACAACAGGGTCATATAATTCACCCCTCCACTTT.

The V gene is TRBV28, the J gene TRBJ2-7; 10 bases match TRBD2. CDR3 length: 17 residues. Germline-derived CDR1 and CDR2 are MDHEN and SYDVKM. Trimming took 6 bases from V and 5 from J; bases not matched to a gene: 16. CDR3 sequence reads: CASSAVASGRGGDEQYF. Here the CDR3 DNA reads TGTGCCAGCAGCGCAGTGGCTAGCGGGAGAGGTGGAGACGAGCAGTACTTC.

CDR3 DNA: TGCGCCAGCAGCCAAGTCGGGGGGATCGGCGGGGAGCTGTTTTTT. Translated, it gives CASSQVGGIGGELFF. The chain uses TRBV4-1 and TRBJ2-2; TRBD2 matches 7 bases. The CDR3 covers 15 residues. V lost 1 base and J lost 7; bases outside the gene matches: 6. Per germline, CDR1 MGHRA and CDR2 YSYEKL.

The chain combines TRBV19 with TRBJ2-3; a possible D gene is TRBD1 (7 bases). The V gene's germline CDR1 is LNHDA and CDR2 SQIVND (reference sequence). The germline V and J ends were trimmed by 3 bases and 0 bases, with 13 bases remaining between them. The CDR3 sequence is 16 residues long. Here the CDR3 DNA reads TGTGCCAGTAGTATCGGGGGACAGCCTAGCACAGATACGCAGTATTTT. This translates into CASSIGGQPSTDTQYF.

This clone has only one observation. The V and J genes are TRBV7-3 and TRBJ1-1; no firm D call. V lost 2 bases, J lost 3 bases, and 7 bases lay in between. Germline CDR1 is SGHTA and CDR2 is FQGTGA. The CDR3 consists of 13 residues. The DNA of the CDR3 is TGTGCCAGCAGCTTAGTACCGGACACTGAAGCTTTCTTT. Encoded protein: CASSLVPDTEAFF.

The J gene is TRBJ1-1, the V gene TRBV4-3, with 8 bases fitting TRBD1. J gave up 5 bases and V 0 bases, and 8 bases lay outside the gene matches. The CDR3 is 16 residues long. CDR1 LGHNA and CDR2 YSLEER come from the germline V gene. CDR3 sequence (DNA): TGCGCCAGCAGCCAAGATAGCCAGGGGGCGCGGACTGAAGCTTTCTTT. Encoded protein: CASSQDSQGARTEAFF.

This rearrangement joins TRBV28 to TRBJ2-7; D is perhaps TRBD1 (5 bases). Trimming shortened V by 3 bases and J by 7 bases, and 16 bases separated the two germline ends. The CDR3 runs to 14 residues. CDR1 is MDHEN and CDR2 is SYDVKM in the germline V gene. CDR3 DNA: TGTGCCAGCAGTTTCCTTACAGGAGCCTCGGAGCAGTACTTC. As protein: CASSFLTGASEQYF.

The chain combines TRBV10-3 with TRBJ2-7, with TRBD1 matching over 8 bases. This CDR3 is built from 14 residues. Per the germline V gene, CDR1 is ENHRY and CDR2 is SYGVKD. The V segment lost 6 bases and the J segment 2 bases; nucleotides outside the gene matches: 6. The CDR3 loop is CAIRKDRATYEQYF. DNA of the CDR3: TGTGCCATCAGGAAGGACAGGGCAACCTACGAGCAGTACTTC.

The J gene is TRBJ1-1, the V gene TRBV7-3; tentatively, D is TRBD1 (5 bases). Trimming removed 4 bases from V and 5 bases from J, with 17 bases in between. Germline assignment: CDR1 SGHTA and CDR2 FQGTGA. The CDR3 has 15 amino acids. CDR3 loop: CASSSGLGGRTEAFF. DNA of the CDR3: TGTGCCAGCAGCTCAGGACTGGGGGGAAGGACTGAAGCTTTCTTT.

This chain joins TRBV6-6 and TRBJ2-7, with D possibly being TRBD2 (5 bases). Trimming took off 5 bases at V and 0 bases at J, with 11 bases between the two ends. Germline V lookup: CDR1 MNHNY, CDR2 SVGAGI (reference sequence). This CDR3 has 14 amino acids. The CDR3 nucleotides read TGTGCCAGCAGTGCGACGGGGAGCTCCTACGAGCAGTACTTC. Encoded protein: CASSATGSSYEQYF.